Following are 14 T cell receptor beta chains from one sample sequenced in a study of regulatory T cells in long-lasting Graves disease. Through Arm-PCR of CDR3 regions and iRepertoire HTBI primers, TCR beta libraries were built. MiXCR was run by TCRdb on the multiplex PCR reads, yielding one entry per CDR3 protein. Of 450,000 or so distinct CDR3 sequences in the sample, around a fifth are singletons; the top ten hold under 15%. Documented time point: persistent/refractory GD, antithyroid drugs over 5 years with positive TRAb. From RNA extracted from PBMCs, the TCR library was made. Sequencing used peripheral blood mononuclear cells (PBMCs), obtained when the disease was refractory, from a patient treated with antithyroid drugs. These receptors came from a female donor with Graves disease.

This clonotype appeared many times. The V and J genes are TRBV28 and TRBJ2-7, with a possible D match to TRBD2 (5 bases). The CDR3 has 16 residues. Trimming took 3 bases from V and 4 from J, leaving 19 bases between them. Germline CDR1 reads MDHEN; CDR2 reads SYDVKM. CDR3 sequence: CASSFFRKADTYEQYF. CDR3 nucleotide sequence: TGTGCCAGCAGTTTCTTCCGTAAAGCGGATACTTACGAGCAGTACTTC.

This clonotype was counted many times. This rearrangement joins TRBV28 to TRBJ1-5; unclear D gene. Germline V gene data show CDR1 as MDHEN and CDR2 as SYDVKM. V lost 4 bases, J lost 0 bases, and 4 bases lay in between. The CDR3 runs to 13 residues. The CDR3 region is CASSWDSNQPQHF. CDR3 sequence (DNA): TGTGCCAGCAGTTGGGATAGCAATCAGCCCCAGCATTTT.

The sample holds one count of this clonotype. Its ends do not fully match the called genes, so a read error is possible. The CDR3 sequence: CASSLASGVVTGGLFF. CDR3 nucleotide sequence: TGTGCCAGCAGCTTAGCGAGTGGGGTAGTCACCGGGGGGCTGTTTTTT. This chain connects TRBV7-2 to TRBJ2-2; TRBD2 is a possible D gene (6 bases). The germline CDR1 and CDR2 sequences are SGHTA and FQGNSA. There are 16 residues in the CDR3. Full variable domain (missing parts from reference TRBV7-2 and TRBJ2-2): GAGVSQSPSNKVTEKGKDVELRCDPISGHTALYWYRQSLGQGLEFLIYFQGNSAPDKSGLPSDRFSAERTGGSVSTLTIQRTQQEDSAVYLCASSLASGVVTGGLFFGEGSRLTVL.

This clonotype was counted ten times or more. V is TRBV29-1 and J is TRBJ1-1; D may be TRBD1 (5 bases). CDR1 is SQVTM and CDR2 is ANQGSEA in the germline V gene. This CDR3 spans 14 amino acids. V was shortened by 4 bases and J by 0 bases, with 12 bases between the two germline ends. The CDR3 nucleotides are TGCAGCGTTGGGGGGATAGGCGTGAACACTGAAGCTTTCTTT. It encodes CSVGGIGVNTEAFF.

The CDR3 DNA reads as TGTGCCAGCAGGAGACTAGCGGGGGACACCGGGGAGCTGTTTTTT. Amino acid sequence: CASRRLAGDTGELFF. The chain joins TRBV7-2 to TRBJ2-2; 12 bases line up with TRBD2. CDR1 is SGHTA, CDR2 FQGNSA, per germline. V shed 6 bases and J 3 bases; nucleotides not matched to a gene: 2. CDR3 length: 15 amino acids.

V and J are TRBV6-5 and TRBJ1-1; D remains unclear. V shed 0 bases and J shed 4 bases, with 9 bases lying between them. Germline CDR1 is MNHEY and CDR2 is SVGAGI. The CDR3 extends over 14 amino acids. Here the CDR3 DNA reads TGTGCCAGCAGTTACTCGGCGGGCGGCACTGAAGCTTTCTTT. Translation gives CASSYSAGGTEAFF.

This clonotype was counted at least ten times. The chain recombines TRBV7-2 with TRBJ2-7, with TRBD2 matching 8 bases. The CDR3 has 14 amino acids. V shed 2 bases and J 3 bases; nucleotides not matched to a gene: 3. Germline-derived CDR1 and CDR2 are SGHTA and FQGNSA. CDR3 DNA sequence: TGTGCCAGCAGCTTAATCGGGGGGGGCTACGAGCAGTACTTC. As protein: CASSLIGGGYEQYF.

V and J are TRBV6-5 and TRBJ1-5; weak D call: TRBD1 (5 bases). V lost 4 bases and J lost 9, with 25 bases in between. CDR1 MNHEY and CDR2 SVGAGI come from the germline V gene. The CDR3 has 17 residues. CDR3 loop: CASSFLGRGKLAGPQHF. The CDR3 DNA is TGTGCCAGCAGTTTCCTGGGACGGGGGAAGTTGGCTGGGCCCCAGCATTTT.

This clonotype was observed at least ten times. The chain carries TRBV7-2 and TRBJ2-7; TRBD2 aligns across 11 bases. The V segment lost 2 bases and the J segment 5 bases; nucleotides outside the gene matches: 8. The CDR3 has 16 amino acids. Germline lookup yields CDR1 SGHTA and CDR2 FQGNSA. The CDR3: CASSLPFSGRADEQYF. The CDR3 DNA reads as TGTGCCAGCAGCTTACCCTTTAGCGGGAGGGCCGACGAGCAGTACTTC.

This clonotype was seen repeatedly, ten times or more. This chain connects TRBV12-3 or TRBV12-4 to TRBJ2-7; weak D call: TRBD1 (6 bases). The CDR3 has 13 residues. With 5 bases removed from V and 6 bases from J, the gap between germline ends came to 14 bases. The CDR3: CASSPNRESEQYF. Written as DNA, the CDR3 is TGTGCCAGCAGTCCCAACAGGGAATCCGAGCAGTACTTC.

This clonotype has at least ten counts. The chain recombines TRBV28 with TRBJ1-2; D perhaps matches TRBD1 (6 bases). The CDR3 loop spans 13 amino acids. CDR1 and CDR2 from the germline V gene are MDHEN and SYDVKM. The V end was cut by 10 bases, the J end by 2 bases, with 14 bases between. CDR3 bases: TGTGCCACCAGACATGGACAGAACTATGGCTACACCTTC. Protein product: CATRHGQNYGYTF.

This clonotype showed up just a few times. The chain joins TRBV7-2 to TRBJ2-4, with a tentative D call TRBD1 (6 bases). Per the germline V gene, CDR1 is SGHTA and CDR2 is FQGNSA. The CDR3 consists of 15 residues. The V gene lost 4 bases and the J gene lost 5 bases, with 15 bases spanning the gap. CDR3 sequence reads: CASSSSFWTENIQYF. In DNA form, the CDR3 reads TGTGCCAGCAGCTCATCCTTTTGGACAGAAAACATTCAGTACTTC.

The chain is built from TRBV7-2 and TRBJ2-3; 10 bases are a match to TRBD2. Germline V CDR1 and CDR2: SGHTA, FQGNSA. This CDR3 has 17 residues. The junction had 6 bases not matched to a gene; V was cut back by 1 base and J by 2 bases. This CDR3 reads CASSLGVAGGITDTQYF. DNA for the CDR3: TGTGCCAGCAGCTTAGGGGTAGCGGGGGGAATCACAGATACGCAGTATTTT. The full variable domain, its missing parts supplied by reference TRBV7-2 and TRBJ2-3, is GAGVSQSPSNKVTEKGKDVELRCDPISGHTALYWYRQSLGQGLEFLIYFQGNSAPDKSGLPSDRFSAERTGGSVSTLTIQRTQQEDSAVYLCASSLGVAGGITDTQYFGPGTRLTVL.

Ten or more counts support this clonotype. CDR3 amino acids: CASFGEFSYEQYF. The CDR3 bases are TGTGCCAGCTTTGGGGAGTTTTCCTACGAGCAGTACTTC. The chain has TRBV28 and TRBJ2-7; perhaps TRBD2 as D (5 bases). Germline V lookup: CDR1 MDHEN, CDR2 SYDVKM. The CDR3 totals 13 residues. The V end was cut by 8 bases, the J end by 1 base, with 12 bases between.